The table lists the clone carrying this T cell receptor beta chain with a few counts. Antigen unknown. PCR involved 60 Vbeta and 13 Jbeta primers. Sequenced by immunoSEQ multiplex PCR; TCRdb stores in-frame clones only, minus some. The sample contains about 160,000 clones, around 72% of which appear only once. This sample was taken from a study of cytomegalovirus exposure and HLA in healthy donors. General study results and limits: In a later analysis, about 17,000 TCR beta sequences were associated with HLA alleles at 0.05 false discovery rate.

Trimming stripped 9 bases from V and 3 bases from J, with 15 bases between. CDR3 length: 14 residues. The V gene's germline CDR1 is MNHEY and CDR2 SVGAGI. This sequence was found in a female donor in good health and CMV-seronegative. The rearrangement joins TRBV6-5 to TRBJ2-1; possible D gene TRBD2, 6 bases. The sample comprised PBMCs. CDR3 in DNA: TGTGCCAGTACCCCGGGACTTTTCTACAATGAGCAGTTCTTC. As protein: CASTPGLFYNEQFF.